These T cell receptor beta chains were read from a single sample in a study. TCRdb redid the calling of the 5' RACE reads with MiXCR, one entry per CDR3 protein. The sample contains fewer than 75,000 distinct CDR3 sequences, less than 30% of which appear only once. The sequencing sample was made of tumor-infiltrating Tregs sorted from the breast tumor. The receptors come from a female donor with breast cancer. Each CDR3 is given with its conserved first and last residue. The D gene is left open where the match is weak. Clone size appears in some rows only: once, few, many, or a class for an expanded clone.

TRBD1 TRBJ2-5 TRBV10-3 - CAIRGTVQETQYF TGTGCCATCAGGGGGACAGTGCAAGAGACCCAGTACTTC
TRBD2 TRBJ2-1 TRBV7-8 medium-sized CASSRARALAGVNNEQFF TGTGCCAGCAGCCGTGCCAGGGCCCTAGCGGGAGTAAACAATGAGCAGTTCTTC
- TRBJ1-2 TRBV20-1 - CSARGMGSVLGYTF TGCAGTGCTAGGGGCATGGGTTCCGTACTAGGCTACACCTTC
TRBD2 TRBJ2-1 TRBV7-6 many CASSLEAGGFSNEQFF TGTGCCAGCAGCTTGGAAGCGGGGGGGTTTTCCAATGAGCAGTTCTTC
- TRBJ1-2 TRBV18 - CASSPPRTASYGYTF TGTGCCAGCTCACCACCTAGGACAGCCTCCTATGGCTACACCTTC
- TRBJ2-6 TRBV4-3 few CASSQDSASGANVLTF TGCGCCAGCAGCCAAGATTCGGCCTCTGGGGCCAACGTCCTGACTTTC
- TRBJ2-7 TRBV28 many CASERNSYEQYF TGTGCCAGCGAGCGGAATTCCTACGAGCAGTACTTC
TRBD2 TRBJ2-3 TRBV20-1 - CSAKTSGESTDTQYF TGCAGTGCCAAGACTAGCGGGGAAAGCACAGATACGCAGTATTTT
- TRBJ1-2 TRBV19 few CASSIEVRYGYTF TGTGCCAGTAGTATTGAGGTCCGGTATGGCTACACCTTC
- TRBJ2-7 TRBV6-5 - CASMAGLSYEQYF TGTGCCAGCATGGCAGGACTATCCTACGAGCAGTACTTC
TRBD2 TRBJ2-7 TRBV20-1 - CSARDWKTSGGPEEQYF TGCAGTGCTAGAGATTGGAAAACTAGCGGGGGCCCAGAGGAGCAGTACTTC
TRBD2 TRBJ2-1 TRBV27 - CASSLRVAGGSYNEQFF TGTGCCAGCAGTCTCAGGGTAGCGGGAGGGTCCTACAATGAGCAGTTCTTC
TRBD2 TRBJ2-1 TRBV7-9 - CASSSLTSGSRYNEQFF TGTGCCAGCAGCTCTTTGACTAGCGGGAGTAGGTACAATGAGCAGTTCTTC
TRBD1 TRBJ2-4 TRBV6-1 many CASSAGQGGNWDF TGTGCCAGCAGTGCGGGACAGGGAGGTAATTGGGACTTC
- TRBJ2-2 TRBV6-5 few CASSYKNTGELFF TGTGCCAGCAGTTACAAGAACACCGGGGAGCTGTTTTTT
- TRBJ1-3 TRBV20-1 - CSARGGQGFGNTIYF TGCAGTGCCAGAGGGGGGCAGGGTTTTGGAAACACCATATATTTT
- TRBJ2-7 TRBV20-1 many CSARQGSRSYEQYF TGCAGTGCTAGACAGGGGTCTCGCTCCTACGAGCAGTACTTC
- TRBJ2-2 TRBV5-1 many CASSARENTGELFF TGCGCCAGCAGCGCGCGGGAAAACACCGGGGAGCTGTTTTTT
- TRBJ2-6 TRBV7-9 - CASSRFAGANVLTF TGTGCCAGCAGTCGTTTCGCTGGGGCCAACGTCCTGACTTTC
- TRBJ1-3 TRBV9 - CASSQGGNTIYF TGTGCCAGCAGCCAAGGTGGAAACACCATATATTTT
TRBD2 TRBJ2-3 TRBV5-1 medium-sized CASSRAGGRDTQYF TGTGCCAGCAGCAGGGCGGGGGGCAGAGATACGCAGTATTTT
TRBD1 TRBJ1-2 TRBV5-4 - CASRRTGGSYGYTF TGTGCCAGCAGGCGGACAGGGGGGAGCTATGGCTACACCTTC
- TRBJ2-3 TRBV7-2 few CASSLKRGNTQYF TGTGCCAGCAGCTTAAAAAGGGGGAATACGCAGTATTTT
- TRBJ2-3 TRBV6-1 many CASSGQITDTQYF TGTGCCAGCAGTGGACAGATCACAGATACGCAGTATTTT
- TRBJ2-5 TRBV15 few CATGDVETQYF TGTGCCACCGGCGACGTGGAGACCCAGTACTTC
TRBD1 TRBJ2-2 TRBV7-3 few CASSFLPGTGGAGELFF TGTGCCAGCAGTTTCCTCCCCGGGACAGGGGGTGCCGGGGAGCTGTTTTTT
- TRBJ2-5 TRBV20-1 few CSAPVLQETQYF TGCAGTGCACCCGTTTTACAAGAGACCCAGTACTTC
- TRBJ2-7 TRBV5-1 - CASSLAPPSYEQYF TGCGCCAGCAGCTTGGCCCCCCCATCCTACGAGCAGTACTTC
- TRBJ1-1 TRBV5-1 few CASSLEGHTEAFF TGCGCCAGCAGCTTGGAGGGTCACACTGAAGCTTTCTTT
TRBD1 TRBJ2-2 TRBV29-1 few CSVAGGLNTGELFF TGCAGCGTTGCAGGGGGCCTGAACACCGGGGAGCTGTTTTTT
- TRBJ2-3 TRBV5-1 many CASSLAGKNTDTQYF TGCGCCAGCAGCTTGGCCGGTAAGAACACAGATACGCAGTATTTT
- TRBJ2-1 TRBV7-2 - CASSLDVGYNEQFF TGTGCCAGCAGCCTAGACGTGGGCTACAATGAGCAGTTCTTC
TRBD1 TRBJ2-3 TRBV5-1 - CASSLKGQGRTDTQYF TGCGCCAGCAGCTTGAAGGGACAGGGCCGCACAGATACGCAGTATTTT